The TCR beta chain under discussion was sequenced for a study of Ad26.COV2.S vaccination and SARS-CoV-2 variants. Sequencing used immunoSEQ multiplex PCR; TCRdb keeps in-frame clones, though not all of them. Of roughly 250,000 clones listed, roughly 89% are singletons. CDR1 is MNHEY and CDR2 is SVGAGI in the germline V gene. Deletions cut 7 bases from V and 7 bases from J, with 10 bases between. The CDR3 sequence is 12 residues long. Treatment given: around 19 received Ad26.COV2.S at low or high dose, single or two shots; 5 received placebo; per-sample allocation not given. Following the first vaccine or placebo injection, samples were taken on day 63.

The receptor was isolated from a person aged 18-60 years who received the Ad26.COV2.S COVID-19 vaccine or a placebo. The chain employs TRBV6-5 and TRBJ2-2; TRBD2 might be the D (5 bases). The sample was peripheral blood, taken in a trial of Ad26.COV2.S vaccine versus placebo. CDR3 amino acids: CASNFGVGELFF. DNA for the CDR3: TGTGCCAGCAACTTCGGGGTCGGGGAGCTGTTTTTT.